What follows describes a single T cell receptor (beta chain). TCRdb's table, derived via immunoSEQ multiplex PCR, lists solely in-frame clones and lacks some. Of a few hundred thousand clones in the sample, about 83% were seen once. V lost 2 bases to trimming and J lost 2 bases; unmatched junction nucleotides: 6. The germline V gene has CDR1 SGHNT and CDR2 YYREEE (reference sequence). The CDR3 length is 15 residues. The data derive from a study of blood T cell repertoires in COVID-19. The sequencing sample was made of peripheral blood. This TCR was recovered from a woman aged 45-59 years with acute or convalescent COVID-19. The chain is built from TRBV5-4 and TRBJ2-7; 8 nucleotides agree with TRBD1. The CDR3 DNA sequence: TGTGCCAGCAGCTTAGCAAAACAGGGGGCCTACGAGCAGTACTTC. It is translated as CASSLAKQGAYEQYF.